These T cell receptor beta chains were read from a single sample in a study of T cell responses to AZD1222 COVID-19 vaccine. Produced via immunoSEQ multiplex PCR; TCRdb's table is partial and in-frame only. There are roughly 120,000 clones in the sample; 85% to 90% occur only once, and around 3% lies in the top ten. The source material was peripheral blood, sampled 28 days after the second AZD1222 dose. These receptors were taken from an adult who received the AZD1222 COVID-19 vaccine. CDR3s leave out the opening cysteine and the closing phenylalanine or tryptophan. Fields, in order: J gene, clone size, D gene, V gene, CDR3 protein. A D gene is named only where the DNA matches it firmly. Some rows mark clone size as missing; the rest say once, few, many or name a class of expanded clone.

>TRBJ2-2|-|-|TRBV7-2
ASSRGERATGELF
>TRBJ1-1|-|-|TRBV5-1
ASSLRVTNTEAF
>TRBJ2-1|few|-|TRBV11-3
ASSDPLTGRNEQF
>TRBJ1-1|-|-|TRBV7-9
ASSLVGLNTEAF
>TRBJ1-4|once|-|TRBV7-9
ASSGNRVGEEKLF
>TRBJ1-6|-|-|TRBV30
AWSGAVGSPLH
>TRBJ2-3|-|TRBD1|TRBV7-9
ASSSHDRVKGDTQY
>TRBJ2-3|few|TRBD2|TRBV7-9
ASSSTSGGSTDTQY
>TRBJ1-2|-|-|TRBV7-2
ASSFMADYGYT
>TRBJ2-1|-|-|TRBV2
ASRNPSRGGYNEQF
>TRBJ2-3|-|TRBD2|TRBV6-5
ASTGTSGTDTQY
>TRBJ2-1|-|TRBD2|TRBV5-1
ASSFRVAGGFDEQF
>TRBJ1-5|-|TRBD1|TRBV30
AWSPGRGSGQPQH
>TRBJ1-3|-|-|TRBV5-4
ASSFPLSGNTIY
>TRBJ2-2|once|-|TRBV6-2/TRBV6-3
ASSYSMGAPNTGELF
>TRBJ1-2|-|-|TRBV2
ARSPGSSNYGYT
>TRBJ1-5|few|-|TRBV6-1
ASSEPGRQPQH
>TRBJ2-3|-|-|TRBV7-9
ASSTERGANTQY
>TRBJ2-1|-|-|TRBV5-4
ASSLAGSSSYNEQF
>TRBJ1-4|-|TRBD1|TRBV28
ASSFRDRGREKLF
>TRBJ1-6|-|-|TRBV30
AWKQAAANSPLH
>TRBJ1-4|-|-|TRBV16
ASSPLQGSNEKLF
>TRBJ1-1|-|-|TRBV5-1
ASSSIQGPNTEAF
>TRBJ2-2|once|-|TRBV5-1
ASSLVRGAGELF
>TRBJ1-5|-|-|TRBV12-5
ASGLNNPNQPQH
>TRBJ1-2|-|-|TRBV6-5
ASSNFSYGYT
>TRBJ2-5|-|TRBD2|TRBV3-1/TRBV3-2
ASSRRTSGEAETQY
>TRBJ2-7|-|-|TRBV30
AWSAQGYEQY
>TRBJ2-7|-|TRBD2|TRBV5-1
ASSSPFPSGAFSYEQY
>TRBJ1-5|-|TRBD1|TRBV28
ASMGDRGQPQH
>TRBJ1-2|-|TRBD1|TRBV30
AWSHRGRSGYT
>TRBJ2-7|-|-|TRBV9
ASSLGETAGEQY
>TRBJ2-7|few|TRBD2|TRBV4-1
ASSQSSGTSGYEQY
>TRBJ2-1|-|TRBD1|TRBV7-9
ASSLEGIGTGGNEQF
>TRBJ1-2|few|-|TRBV28
ASSLWGDGYT
>TRBJ2-5|-|-|TRBV11-3
ASSSRSSGGTGSETQY
>TRBJ1-2|few|-|TRBV6-5
ASSYSGGGYGYT
>TRBJ1-3|-|-|TRBV10-1
ASRSGQRRLPGNTIY
>TRBJ1-6|-|TRBD1|TRBV7-9
ASSLARDRVSPLH
>TRBJ2-7|-|-|TRBV4-1
ASSQGNGDYEQY
>TRBJ2-4|-|-|TRBV1
TSSAPGARNIQY
>TRBJ2-3|-|TRBD2|TRBV28
ASRRGGETDTQY
>TRBJ2-2|-|-|TRBV2
ASIVTGELF
>TRBJ2-1|-|-|TRBV7-2
ASSLYGVSYNEQF
>TRBJ2-1|-|-|TRBV21-1
ASRKIGEIYNEQF
>TRBJ2-5|few|-|TRBV5-1
ASSLVQETQY
>TRBJ1-1|-|TRBD1|TRBV9
ASTGTGGTEAF
>TRBJ1-2|once|-|TRBV2
ASTILGVTNYGYT
>TRBJ2-2|few|TRBD1|TRBV19
ASSITTGGSTGELF
>TRBJ2-7|once|-|TRBV5-1
ASSLVGLYGEQY